This T cell receptor (beta chain) was captured in a study of T cell repertoires in cytomegalovirus infection. Study-level points and caveats: Individuals carrying CMV plus the relevant HLA were identified by cumulative frequency of public TCR beta families.

Germline V CDR1 and CDR2: SGDLS, YYNGEE. The CDR3 extends over 14 amino acids. V trimming: 4 bases; J trimming: 8 bases; junction bases outside the gene matches: 8. Each CDR3 protein is one row after TCRdb ran MiXCR on the reads. In the table there are roughly 500,000 distinct CDR3 sequences, more than 30% of which are singletons. A note on this clonotype: Its antigen is still unknown.

V usage is TRBV9 and J usage is TRBJ2-1; 8 bases align to TRBD2. The receptor was isolated from a human donor in good health (CMV status not recorded). Some clones in this sample may be carry-over from other donors' samples. The sample consisted of cultured PBMCs, taken from culture after CMV antigen stimulation. The CDR3 region has the DNA TGTGCCAGCAGCCCCCGACTAGCGAACCATGAGCAGTTCTTC. Amino acids: CASSPRLANHEQFF.